The 16 T cell receptor beta chains below come from one sample, sequenced in a study of cytomegalovirus exposure and HLA in healthy donors. 60 Vbeta and 13 Jbeta primers were used in PCR. The protocol was immunoSEQ multiplex PCR, while the TCRdb copy is restricted to in-frame clones and leaves out a portion. Of 95,000 to 150,000 clones listed, around 86% are singletons. Source material: PBMCs. These receptors originate from a woman aged 40 to 50 in good health and CMV-seronegative.

This clone was seen only once. This chain connects TRBV4-1 to TRBJ1-1; D gene unclear. This CDR3 has 14 residues. The V gene's germline CDR1 is MGHRA and CDR2 YSYEKL. V gave up 3 bases and J gave up 9 bases, with 17 bases separating them. The CDR3 loop reads CASSQRSFSAQAFF. CDR3 nucleotides: TGCGCCAGCAGCCAGCGGTCCTTTTCCGCCCAAGCTTTCTTT.

The rearrangement uses TRBV11-2 and TRBJ2-7, with 7 bases lining up with TRBD2. Germline lookup yields CDR1 SGHAT and CDR2 FQNNGV. CDR3 length: 15 residues. Trimming cost V 6 bases and J 0 bases; bases outside gene matches: 8. The CDR3 region has the DNA TGTGCCAGCAGGTCTCTAGCGGCCATCTCCTACGAGCAGTACTTC. Protein: CASRSLAAISYEQYF. Together with reference TRBV11-2 and TRBJ2-7, the CDR3 gives the full variable domain: EAGVAQSPRYKIIEKRQSVAFWCNPISGHATLYWYQQILGQGPKLLIQFQNNGVVDDSQLPKDRFSAERLKGVDSTLKIQPAKLEDSAVYLCASRSLAAISYEQYFGPGTRLTVT.

V usage is TRBV5-6 and J usage is TRBJ2-7; 13 positions agree with TRBD2. Trimming removed 1 base from V and 6 bases from J; junction bases left unmatched: 7. This CDR3 contains 16 residues. Germline CDR1 SGHDT, CDR2 YYEEEE. CDR3 residues: CASSLTGLAGAGEQYF. As DNA, the CDR3 is TGTGCCAGCAGCTTGACCGGACTAGCGGGAGCGGGCGAGCAGTACTTC.

The J gene is TRBJ1-1, the V gene TRBV27, with TRBD1 identical over 7 bases. This CDR3 has 13 amino acids. The germline gives CDR1 MNHEY, CDR2 SMNVEV (reference sequence). J gave up 4 bases and V 6 bases, and 5 bases lay outside the gene matches. CDR3 DNA: TGTGCCAGCAGACAGGGGTTTGGCACTGAAGCTTTCTTT. Protein product: CASRQGFGTEAFF.

J is TRBJ1-1 and V is TRBV30, with a weak D call TRBD1 (6 bases). Germline V gene data show CDR1 as GTSNPN and CDR2 as SVGIG (reference sequence). The V end lost 2 bases, the J end lost 1 base, and 11 bases lay between the germline ends. The CDR3 sequence is 14 residues long. The CDR3: CAWSSGTPNTEAFF. In nucleotides, the CDR3 is TGTGCCTGGAGTTCCGGGACACCGAACACTGAAGCTTTCTTT.

On this clone itself: One end of the junction is discordant with germline, which a read error may explain. The chain recombines TRBV27 with TRBJ2-6; 12 bases match TRBD2. This CDR3 region has 18 residues. CDR1 MNHEY and CDR2 SMNVEV come from the germline V gene (reference sequence). DNA of the CDR3: TGTGCCAGCAGCCGGACTAGCGGGATCCTCCCCGGGGCCAACGTCCCGACTTTC. It codes for CASSRTSGILPGANVPTF.

The J gene is TRBJ1-1, the V gene TRBV6-1, with 8 bases lining up with TRBD1. The trim removed 8 bases at V and 3 bases at J, leaving 2 bases unmatched. Germline-derived CDR1 and CDR2 are MNHNS and SASEGT. The CDR3 has 12 residues. The CDR3 nucleotides read TGTGCCAGCGACAGGGGCGACACTGAAGCTTTCTTT. Its protein is CASDRGDTEAFF.

This clone has a handful of counts. V is TRBV19 and J is TRBJ1-1; 9 nucleotides line up with TRBD1. V shed 7 bases, J shed 1 base, and the junction held 7 bases outside the gene matches. Germline V CDR1 and CDR2: LNHDA, SQIVND (reference sequence). The CDR3 runs 15 residues. This chain's CDR3 is CASIRKDRGNTEAFF. CDR3 sequence (DNA): TGTGCCAGTATCCGGAAGGACAGGGGGAACACTGAAGCTTTCTTT. The variable domain in full, with the rest retrieved from reference TRBV19 and TRBJ1-1, is DGGITQSPKYLFRKEGQNVTLSCEQNLNHDAMYWYRQDPGQGLRLIYYSQIVNDFQKGDIAEGYSVSREKKESFPLTVTSAQKNPTAFYLCASIRKDRGNTEAFFGQGTRLTVV.

This clone has a single count. This chain connects TRBV5-8 to TRBJ1-1; 7 nucleotides line up with TRBD1. The germline V gene has CDR1 SGHTS and CDR2 YDEGEE. V lost 6 bases and J lost 6; bases outside the gene matches: 11. The CDR3 consists of 14 residues. DNA for the CDR3: TGTGCCAGCACCGCGACAGGGAACCCCGCTGAAGCTTTCTTT. It yields the protein CASTATGNPAEAFF.

This chain joins TRBV19 and TRBJ2-7, with TRBD1 matching 9 bases. The germline gives CDR1 LNHDA, CDR2 SQIVND (reference sequence). The CDR3 length is 14 residues. With V trimmed by 5 bases and J by 3 bases, 5 bases remained unmatched. For the CDR3, the DNA is TGTGCCAGTAGTGCGGGACAGGGATTCTACGAGCAGTACTTC. This translates into CASSAGQGFYEQYF. Together with reference TRBV19 and TRBJ2-7, the CDR3 gives the full variable domain: DGGITQSPKYLFRKEGQNVTLSCEQNLNHDAMYWYRQDPGQGLRLIYYSQIVNDFQKGDIAEGYSVSREKKESFPLTVTSAQKNPTAFYLCASSAGQGFYEQYFGPGTRLTVT.

The chain is built from TRBV2 and TRBJ1-5; tentatively, D is TRBD1 (6 bases). Germline CDR1 is SNHLY and CDR2 is FYNNEI. Trimming pared 2 bases from V and 7 bases from J, leaving 12 bases between. CDR3 length: 14 residues. The CDR3 loop is CASSERSGVQPQHF. The CDR3 nucleotides read TGTGCCAGCAGTGAACGGTCAGGGGTCCAGCCCCAGCATTTT.

This clone was seen a single time. This sequence joins TRBV5-1 and TRBJ2-1, with TRBD1 matching 12 bases. J was trimmed by 2 bases and V by 5 bases; bases with no gene match: 8. This CDR3 region has 17 residues. Germline CDR1 SGHRS, CDR2 YFSETQ. The CDR3 sequence is CASSSGTGGSPYNEQFF. CDR3 in DNA: TGCGCCAGCAGTTCCGGGACAGGGGGCAGCCCCTACAATGAGCAGTTCTTC.

The V gene is TRBV4-3, the J gene TRBJ2-3; possible D gene TRBD1, 5 bases. The CDR3 spans 16 residues. The germline CDR1 and CDR2 sequences are LGHNA and YSLEER. Trimming left V 1 base short and J 2 bases short, with 13 bases between. The CDR3 region has the DNA TGCGCCAGCAGCCAAGCGGACACGGCTGACACAGATACGCAGTATTTT. Its translation: CASSQADTADTDTQYF.

The chain is built from TRBV30 and TRBJ1-6, with TRBD1 matching 9 bases. The V gene end was trimmed by 3 bases and the J gene end by 5 bases; junction bases not matched to a gene: 11. The germline gives CDR1 GTSNPN, CDR2 SVGIG (reference sequence). The CDR3 runs to 17 residues. The CDR3 sequence: CAWRRPSDRGHNSPLHF. For the CDR3, the DNA is TGTGCCTGGAGACGCCCGTCGGACAGGGGACATAATTCACCCCTCCACTTT.

This chain uses TRBV18 with TRBJ2-3, with TRBD1 identical over 7 bases. Germline assignment: CDR1 KGHSH and CDR2 LQKENI. V lost 3 bases to trimming and J lost 0 bases; unmatched junction nucleotides: 3. The CDR3 has 15 residues. The CDR3 sequence is CASSPGTASTDTQYF. Written as DNA, the CDR3 is TGTGCCAGCTCACCCGGGACAGCTAGCACAGATACGCAGTATTTT. The whole variable domain, remainder taken from reference TRBV18 and TRBJ2-3, is NAGVMQNPRHLVRRRGQEARLRCSPMKGHSHVYWYRQLPEEGLKFMVYLQKENIIDESGMPKERFSAEFPKEGPSILRIQQVVRGDSAAYFCASSPGTASTDTQYFGPGTRLTVL.

V gene TRBV7-9 combines with J gene TRBJ2-2; tentative D call: TRBD2 (5 bases). Germline CDR1 is SEHNR and CDR2 is FQNEAQ (reference sequence). V lost 2 bases and J lost 7, with 8 bases in between. The CDR3 contains 13 residues. The CDR3: CASSLTGVGELFF. In DNA, the CDR3 is TGTGCCAGCAGCTTAACCGGGGTCGGGGAGCTGTTTTTT.